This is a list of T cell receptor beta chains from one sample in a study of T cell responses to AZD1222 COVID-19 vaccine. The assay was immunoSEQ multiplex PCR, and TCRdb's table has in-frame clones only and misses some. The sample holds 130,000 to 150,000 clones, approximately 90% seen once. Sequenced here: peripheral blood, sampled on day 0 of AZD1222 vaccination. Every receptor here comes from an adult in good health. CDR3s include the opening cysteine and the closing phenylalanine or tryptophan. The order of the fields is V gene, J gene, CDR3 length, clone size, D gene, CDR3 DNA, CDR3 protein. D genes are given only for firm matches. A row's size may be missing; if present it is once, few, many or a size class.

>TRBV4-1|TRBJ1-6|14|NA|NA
TGCGCCAGCAGCCACCTCGGGGACGAGGAGACCCTCCACTTT
CASSHLGDEETLHF
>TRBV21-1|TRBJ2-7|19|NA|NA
TGTGCCAGCAGCAAAGACCCACCACGGGACCACTCCAGGGCGGAGGTGCAGTACTTC
CASSKDPPRDHSRAEVQYF
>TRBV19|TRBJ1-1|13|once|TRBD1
TGTGCCAGTAGTCAGGGGGCTTTCACTGAAGCTTTCTTT
CASSQGAFTEAFF
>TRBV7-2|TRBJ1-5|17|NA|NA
TGTGCCAGCAGCCAATCAAAAGGGATTACGGCCAATCAGCCCCAGCATTTT
CASSQSKGITANQPQHF
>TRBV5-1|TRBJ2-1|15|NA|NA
TGCGCCAGCAGCTTGGTCACACAGGGAGGTCATGAGCAGTTCTTC
CASSLVTQGGHEQFF
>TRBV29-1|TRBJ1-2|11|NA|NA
TGCAGCGCAGTACGAGGTTATGGCTACACCTTC
CSAVRGYGYTF
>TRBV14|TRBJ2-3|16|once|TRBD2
TGTGCCAGCAGCCACGGCGGGGGTGCTAGCACAGATACGCAGTATTTT
CASSHGGGASTDTQYF
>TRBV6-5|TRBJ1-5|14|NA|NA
TGTGCCAGCAGTTACTCTTTGGGGACTCAGCCCCAGCATTTT
CASSYSLGTQPQHF
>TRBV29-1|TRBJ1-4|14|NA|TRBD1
TGCAGCGTTCGACAGGGTGAGGGTAATGAAAAACTGTTTTTT
CSVRQGEGNEKLFF
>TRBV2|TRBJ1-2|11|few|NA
TGTGCCAGAAGAGCCGGTCATGGCTACACCTTC
CARRAGHGYTF
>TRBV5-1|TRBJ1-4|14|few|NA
TGCGCCAGCAGCTTTATTGGTGGAAATGAAAAACTGTTTTTT
CASSFIGGNEKLFF
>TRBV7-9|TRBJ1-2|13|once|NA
TGTGCCAGCAGCTCCTACCAAGGGGAGGGCTACACCTTC
CASSSYQGEGYTF
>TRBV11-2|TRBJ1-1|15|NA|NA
TGTGCCAGCAGCCCATATATGGGGGGGGGCACTGAAGCTTTCTTT
CASSPYMGGGTEAFF
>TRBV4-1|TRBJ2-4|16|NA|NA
TGCGCCAGCAGCCAAGTCTCTGGAGCAGGGTTAGTAATTCAGTACTTC
CASSQVSGAGLVIQYF
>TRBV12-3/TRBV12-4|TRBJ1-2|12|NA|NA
TGTGCCAGCAGTTTAGTGTCAGATTATTTTACCTTC
CASSLVSDYFTF
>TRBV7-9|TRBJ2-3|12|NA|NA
TGTGCCAGCAGCTTAAAAGCAGATACGCAGTATTTT
CASSLKADTQYF
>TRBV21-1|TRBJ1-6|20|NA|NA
TGTGCCAGCAGTTCACCATGGAGGCCCGCAGGGCTATGGGATAATTCACCCCTCCACTTT
CASSSPWRPAGLWDNSPLHF
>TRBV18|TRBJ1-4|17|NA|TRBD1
TGTGCCAGCTCAGATCGACAGGGTGGCTTCACTAATGAAAAACTGTTTTTT
CASSDRQGGFTNEKLFF
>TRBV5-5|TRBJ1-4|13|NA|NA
TGTGCCAGCAGCTTGGCCTCCCGGGGAAAACTGTTTTTT
CASSLASRGKLFF
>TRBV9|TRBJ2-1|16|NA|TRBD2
TGTGCCAGCAGCTCAGTATCGGGAGGGATTTTCAATGAGCAGTTCTTC
CASSSVSGGIFNEQFF
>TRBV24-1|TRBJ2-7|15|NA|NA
TGTGCCACCAGTGAAACCGGGCCCAGGGCCCACGAGCAGTACTTC
CATSETGPRAHEQYF
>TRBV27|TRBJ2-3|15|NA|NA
TGTGCCAGCTCCCTTGGGGGAGAGGGGCTTGATACGCAGTATTTT
CASSLGGEGLDTQYF
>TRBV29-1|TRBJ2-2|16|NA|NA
TGCAGCGTTGATTTACGTGCAGGGGCGAACACCGGGGAGCTGTTTTTT
CSVDLRAGANTGELFF
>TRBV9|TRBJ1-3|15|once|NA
TGTGCCAGCAGAGCCCTTCCTGGCTCTGGAAACACCATATATTTT
CASRALPGSGNTIYF
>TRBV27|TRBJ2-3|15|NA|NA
TGTGCCTCCCAAAACCCACTCAGAGGCACAGATACGCAGTATTTT
CASQNPLRGTDTQYF
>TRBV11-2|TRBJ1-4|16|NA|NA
TGTGCCAGCAGCCGGAGATCGACAGGACGGGCTGAAAAACTGTTTTTT
CASSRRSTGRAEKLFF
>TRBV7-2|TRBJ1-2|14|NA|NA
TGTGCCAGCAGCTTAGCAGGACAGTCCTATGGCTACACCTTC
CASSLAGQSYGYTF